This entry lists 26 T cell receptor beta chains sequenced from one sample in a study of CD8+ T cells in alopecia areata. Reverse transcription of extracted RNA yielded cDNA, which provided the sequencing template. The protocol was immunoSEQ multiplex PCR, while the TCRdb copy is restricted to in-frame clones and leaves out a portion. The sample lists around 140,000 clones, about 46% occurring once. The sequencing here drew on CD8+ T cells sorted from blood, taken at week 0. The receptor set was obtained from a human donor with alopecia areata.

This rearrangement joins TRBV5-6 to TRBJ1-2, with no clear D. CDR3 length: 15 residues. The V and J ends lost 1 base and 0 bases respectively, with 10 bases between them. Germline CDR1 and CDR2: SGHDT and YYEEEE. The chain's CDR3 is CASSLPTRTNYGYTF. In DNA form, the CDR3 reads TGTGCCAGCAGCTTGCCCACTCGAACTAACTATGGCTACACCTTC. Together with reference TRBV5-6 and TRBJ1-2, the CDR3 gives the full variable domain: DAGVTQSPTHLIKTRGQQVTLRCSPKSGHDTVSWYQQALGQGPQFIFQYYEEEERQRGNFPDRFSGHQFPNYSSELNVNALLLGDSALYLCASSLPTRTNYGYTFGSGTRLTVV.

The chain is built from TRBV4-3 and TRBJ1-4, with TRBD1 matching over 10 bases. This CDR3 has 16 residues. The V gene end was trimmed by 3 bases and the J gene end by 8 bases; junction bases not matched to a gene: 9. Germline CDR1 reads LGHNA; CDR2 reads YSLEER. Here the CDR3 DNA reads TGCGCCAGCAGCCAGGACCCGGGGACAGGGGCGGAAAAACTGTTTTTT. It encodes CASSQDPGTGAEKLFF.

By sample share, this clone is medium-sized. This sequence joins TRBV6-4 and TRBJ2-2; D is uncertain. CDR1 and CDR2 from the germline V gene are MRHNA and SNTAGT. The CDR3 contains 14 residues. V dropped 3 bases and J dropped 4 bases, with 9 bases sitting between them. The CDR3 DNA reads TGTGCCAGCAGTGAGGCCTTTTCCACCGGGGAGCTGTTTTTT. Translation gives CASSEAFSTGELFF.

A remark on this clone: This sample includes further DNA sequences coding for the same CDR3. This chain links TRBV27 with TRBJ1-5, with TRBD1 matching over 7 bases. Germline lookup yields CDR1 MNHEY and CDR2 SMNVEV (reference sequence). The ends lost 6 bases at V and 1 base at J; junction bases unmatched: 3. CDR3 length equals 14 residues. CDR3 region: CASSPGGSNQPQHF. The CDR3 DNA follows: TGTGCCAGCAGCCCAGGGGGGAGCAATCAGCCCCAGCATTTT.

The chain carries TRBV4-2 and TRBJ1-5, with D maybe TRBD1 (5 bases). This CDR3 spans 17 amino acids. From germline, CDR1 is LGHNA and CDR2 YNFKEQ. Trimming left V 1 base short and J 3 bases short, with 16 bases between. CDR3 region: CASSQGVGTGANQPQHF. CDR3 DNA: TGTGCCAGCAGCCAAGGGGTGGGGACGGGCGCCAATCAGCCCCAGCATTTT.

This CDR3 reads CASNGSPGTDTQYF. The CDR3 region has the DNA TGCGCCAGCAACGGGTCCCCGGGCACAGATACGCAGTATTTT. The rearrangement joins TRBV4-1 to TRBJ2-3; D gene ambiguous. The germline V gene has CDR1 MGHRA and CDR2 YSYEKL. The germline V and J ends were trimmed by 7 bases and 1 base, with 12 bases remaining between them. This CDR3 region has 14 residues.

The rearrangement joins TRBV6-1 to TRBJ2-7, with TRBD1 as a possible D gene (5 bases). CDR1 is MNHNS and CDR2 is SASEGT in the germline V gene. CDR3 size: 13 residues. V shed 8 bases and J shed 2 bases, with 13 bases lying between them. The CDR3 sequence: CASPTETTYEQYF. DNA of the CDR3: TGTGCCAGCCCGACAGAAACTACCTACGAGCAGTACTTC.

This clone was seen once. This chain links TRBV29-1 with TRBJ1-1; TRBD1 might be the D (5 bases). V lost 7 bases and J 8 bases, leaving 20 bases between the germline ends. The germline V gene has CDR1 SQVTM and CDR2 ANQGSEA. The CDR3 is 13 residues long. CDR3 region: CSAERGEGYEAFF. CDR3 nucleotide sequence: TGCAGCGCCGAGAGGGGAGAGGGGTACGAAGCTTTCTTT.

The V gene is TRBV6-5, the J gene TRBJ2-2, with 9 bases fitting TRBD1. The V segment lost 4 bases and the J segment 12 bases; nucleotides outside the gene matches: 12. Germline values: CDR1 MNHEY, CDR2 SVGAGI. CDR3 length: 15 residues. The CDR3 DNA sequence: TGTGCCAGCAGTTCACGGACAGGGGCTTTGGTGAAGCTGTTTTTT. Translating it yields CASSSRTGALVKLFF.

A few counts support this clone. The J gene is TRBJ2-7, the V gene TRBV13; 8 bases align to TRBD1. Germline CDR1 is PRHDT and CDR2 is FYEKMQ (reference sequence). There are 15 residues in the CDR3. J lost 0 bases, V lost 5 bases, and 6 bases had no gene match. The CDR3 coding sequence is TGTGCCAGCAGCGCCGGAGGACAGGGCTCCTACGAGCAGTACTTC. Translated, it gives CASSAGGQGSYEQYF.

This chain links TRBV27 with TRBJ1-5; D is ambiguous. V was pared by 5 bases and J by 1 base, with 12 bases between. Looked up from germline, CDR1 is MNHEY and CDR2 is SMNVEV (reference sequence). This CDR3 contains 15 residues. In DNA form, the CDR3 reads TGTGCCAGCAGTCTCATGCGAGGGAGCAATCAGCCCCAGCATTTT. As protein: CASSLMRGSNQPQHF.

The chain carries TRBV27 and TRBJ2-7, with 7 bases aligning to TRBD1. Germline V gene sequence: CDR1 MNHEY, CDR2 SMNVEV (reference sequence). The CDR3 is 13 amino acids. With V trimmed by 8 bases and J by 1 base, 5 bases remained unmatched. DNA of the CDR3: TGTGCCAGCCGACAGGGCTATTCCTACGAGCAGTACTTC. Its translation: CASRQGYSYEQYF.

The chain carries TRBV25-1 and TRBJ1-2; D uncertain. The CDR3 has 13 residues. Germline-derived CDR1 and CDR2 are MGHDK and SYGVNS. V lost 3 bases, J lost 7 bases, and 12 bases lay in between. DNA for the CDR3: TGTGCCAGCAGTGATTCTGGAGGCAGTGGCTACACCTTC. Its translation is CASSDSGGSGYTF.

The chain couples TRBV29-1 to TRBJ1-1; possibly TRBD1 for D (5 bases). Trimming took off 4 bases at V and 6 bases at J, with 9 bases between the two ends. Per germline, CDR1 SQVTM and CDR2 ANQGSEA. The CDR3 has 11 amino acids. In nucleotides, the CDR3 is TGCAGCGTTGGGGGCTACGCTGAAGCTTTCTTT. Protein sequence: CSVGGYAEAFF. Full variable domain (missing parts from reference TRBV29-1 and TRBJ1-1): SAVISQKPSRDICQRGTSLTIQCQVDSQVTMMFWYRQQPGQSLTLIATANQGSEATYESGFVIDKFPISRPNLTFSTLTVSNMSPEDSSIYLCSVGGYAEAFFGQGTRLTVV.

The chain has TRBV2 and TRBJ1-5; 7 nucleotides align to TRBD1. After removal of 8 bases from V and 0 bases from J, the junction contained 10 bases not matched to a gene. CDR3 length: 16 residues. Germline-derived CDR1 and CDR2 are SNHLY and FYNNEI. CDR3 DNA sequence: TGTGCCAGCGGCCTCGACAGGGAAAATAGCAATCAGCCCCAGCATTTT. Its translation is CASGLDRENSNQPQHF.

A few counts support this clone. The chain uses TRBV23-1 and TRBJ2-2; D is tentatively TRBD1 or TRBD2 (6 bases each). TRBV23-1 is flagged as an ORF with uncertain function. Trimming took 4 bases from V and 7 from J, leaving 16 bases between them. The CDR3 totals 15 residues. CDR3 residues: CASSRVGGRSGELFF. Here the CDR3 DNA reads TGCGCCAGCAGTCGTGTGGGGGGCCGGAGCGGGGAGCTGTTTTTT.

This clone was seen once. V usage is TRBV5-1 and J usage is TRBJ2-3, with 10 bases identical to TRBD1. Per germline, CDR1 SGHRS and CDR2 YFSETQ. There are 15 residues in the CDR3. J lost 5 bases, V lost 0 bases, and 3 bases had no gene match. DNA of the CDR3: TGCGCCAGCAGCTTGGGACAGGGGGCGGTAGATACGCAGTATTTT. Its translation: CASSLGQGAVDTQYF.

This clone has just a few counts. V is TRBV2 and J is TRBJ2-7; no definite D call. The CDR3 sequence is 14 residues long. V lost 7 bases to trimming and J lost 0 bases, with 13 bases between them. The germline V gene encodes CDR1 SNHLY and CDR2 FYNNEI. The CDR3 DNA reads TGTGCCAGCACCAAGGACCGTGACTCCTACGAGCAGTACTTC. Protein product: CASTKDRDSYEQYF.

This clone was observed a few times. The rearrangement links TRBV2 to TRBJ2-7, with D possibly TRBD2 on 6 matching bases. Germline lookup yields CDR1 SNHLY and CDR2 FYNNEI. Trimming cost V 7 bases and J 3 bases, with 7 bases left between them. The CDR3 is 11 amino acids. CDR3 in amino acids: CASKEGYEQYF. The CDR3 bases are TGTGCCAGCAAGGAGGGCTACGAGCAGTACTTC. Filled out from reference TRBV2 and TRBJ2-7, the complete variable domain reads EPEVTQTPSHQVTQMGQEVILRCVPISNHLYFYWYRQILGQKVEFLVSFYNNEISEKSEIFDDQFSVERPDGSNFTLKIRSTKLEDSAMYFCASKEGYEQYFGPGTRLTVT.

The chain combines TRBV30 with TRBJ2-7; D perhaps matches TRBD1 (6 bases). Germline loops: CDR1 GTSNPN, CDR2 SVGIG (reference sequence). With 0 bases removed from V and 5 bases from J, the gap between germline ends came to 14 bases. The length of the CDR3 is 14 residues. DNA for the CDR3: TGTGCCTGGAGTGTAGGACAGAAGGGCCACGAGCAGTACTTC. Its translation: CAWSVGQKGHEQYF.

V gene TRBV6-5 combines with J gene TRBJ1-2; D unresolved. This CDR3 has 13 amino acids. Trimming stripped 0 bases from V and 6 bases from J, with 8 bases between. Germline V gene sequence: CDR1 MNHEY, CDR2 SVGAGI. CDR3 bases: TGTGCCAGCAGTTACTCGGCCGGGGATGGCTACACCTTC. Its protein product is CASSYSAGDGYTF.

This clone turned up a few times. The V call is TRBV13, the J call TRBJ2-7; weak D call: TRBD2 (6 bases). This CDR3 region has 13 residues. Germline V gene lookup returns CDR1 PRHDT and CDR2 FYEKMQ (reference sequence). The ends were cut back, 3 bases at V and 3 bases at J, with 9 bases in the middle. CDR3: CASSFPGSYEQYF. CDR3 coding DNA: TGTGCCAGCAGCTTCCCCGGGAGCTACGAGCAGTACTTC.

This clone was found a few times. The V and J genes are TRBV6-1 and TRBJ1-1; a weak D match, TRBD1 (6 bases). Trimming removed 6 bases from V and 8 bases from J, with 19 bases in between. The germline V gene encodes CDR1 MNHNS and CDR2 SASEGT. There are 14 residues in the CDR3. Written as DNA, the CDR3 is TGTGCCAGCAGCACCCGTCGACAGGTACCCGAAGCTTTCTTT. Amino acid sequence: CASSTRRQVPEAFF.

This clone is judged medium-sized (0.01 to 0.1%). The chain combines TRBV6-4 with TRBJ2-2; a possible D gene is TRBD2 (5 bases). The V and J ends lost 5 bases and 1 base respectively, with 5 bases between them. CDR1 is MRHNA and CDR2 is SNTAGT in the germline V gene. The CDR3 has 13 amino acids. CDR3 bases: TGTGCCAGCAGTAGCGGGAACACCGGGGAGCTGTTTTTT. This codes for CASSSGNTGELFF.

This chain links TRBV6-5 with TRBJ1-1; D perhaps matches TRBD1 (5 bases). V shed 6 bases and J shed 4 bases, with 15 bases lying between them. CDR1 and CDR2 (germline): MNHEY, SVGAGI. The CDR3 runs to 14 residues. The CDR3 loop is CASSGTEDVTEAFF. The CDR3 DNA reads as TGTGCCAGCAGCGGGACGGAGGACGTCACTGAAGCTTTCTTT.

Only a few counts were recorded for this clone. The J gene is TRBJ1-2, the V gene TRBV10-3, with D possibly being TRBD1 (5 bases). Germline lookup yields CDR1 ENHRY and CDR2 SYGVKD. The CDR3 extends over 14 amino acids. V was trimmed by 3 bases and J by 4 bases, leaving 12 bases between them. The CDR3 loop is CAISDGAVIYGYTF. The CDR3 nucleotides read TGTGCCATCAGTGATGGGGCGGTAATCTATGGCTACACCTTC.